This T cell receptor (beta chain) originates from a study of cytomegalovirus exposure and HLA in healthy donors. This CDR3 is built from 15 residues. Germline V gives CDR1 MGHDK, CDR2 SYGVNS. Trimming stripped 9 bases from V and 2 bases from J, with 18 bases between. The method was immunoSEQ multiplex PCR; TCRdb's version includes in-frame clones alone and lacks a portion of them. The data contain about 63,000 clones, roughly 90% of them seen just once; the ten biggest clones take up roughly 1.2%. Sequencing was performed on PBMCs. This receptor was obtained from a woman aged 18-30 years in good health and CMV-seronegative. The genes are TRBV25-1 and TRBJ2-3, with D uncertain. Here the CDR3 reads CARRLEARFTDTQYF. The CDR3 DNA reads TGTGCCAGGCGACTCGAAGCGCGGTTCACAGATACGCAGTATTTT.